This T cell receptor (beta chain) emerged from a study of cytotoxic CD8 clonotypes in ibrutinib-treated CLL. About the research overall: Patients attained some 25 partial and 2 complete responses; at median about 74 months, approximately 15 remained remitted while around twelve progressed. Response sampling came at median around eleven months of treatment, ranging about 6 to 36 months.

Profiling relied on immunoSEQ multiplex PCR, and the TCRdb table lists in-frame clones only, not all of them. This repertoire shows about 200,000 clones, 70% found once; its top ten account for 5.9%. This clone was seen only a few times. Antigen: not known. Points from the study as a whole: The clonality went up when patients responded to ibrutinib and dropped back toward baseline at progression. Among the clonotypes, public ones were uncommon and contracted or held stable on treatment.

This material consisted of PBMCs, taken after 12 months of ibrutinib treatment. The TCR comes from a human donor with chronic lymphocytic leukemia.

CDR3 nucleotides: TGCGCCAGCAAGGGTAGCACAGATACGCAGTATTTT. This sequence encodes CASKGSTDTQYF. The V gene is TRBV5-1, the J gene TRBJ2-3; D is unclear. The CDR3 loop spans 12 amino acids. Germline CDR1 SGHRS, CDR2 YFSETQ. The germline V and J ends were trimmed by 6 bases and 0 bases, with 5 bases remaining between them.